Each of the 7 T cell receptor beta chains below was sequenced from the same sample in a study of blood T cell repertoires in COVID-19. Sequenced by immunoSEQ multiplex PCR; TCRdb stores in-frame clones only, minus some. Counted here are about 270,000 clones, about 89% occurring once; the ten biggest clones make up roughly 3%. Source material: PBMCs or T cells enriched from blood (not recorded which). The source is a woman aged 18-35 years who had recovered from COVID-19.

J is TRBJ2-1 and V is TRBV19; 8 bases map to TRBD2. The CDR3 runs to 14 residues. The germline V gene has CDR1 LNHDA and CDR2 SQIVND (reference sequence). V shed 10 bases and J 8 bases; nucleotides not matched to a gene: 13. CDR3 loop: CATKTAGGSDEQFF. In DNA, the CDR3 is TGTGCCACCAAGACGGCGGGGGGATCGGATGAGCAGTTCTTC. Supplemented by reference TRBV19 and TRBJ2-1, the full variable domain reads DGGITQSPKYLFRKEGQNVTLSCEQNLNHDAMYWYRQDPGQGLRLIYYSQIVNDFQKGDIAEGYSVSREKKESFPLTVTSAQKNPTAFYLCATKTAGGSDEQFFGPGTRLTVL.

The chain couples TRBV7-2 to TRBJ2-7; 9 nucleotides align to TRBD2. Trimming cost V 5 bases and J 2 bases; bases outside gene matches: 13. The CDR3 totals 17 residues. CDR1 and CDR2 (germline): SGHTA, FQGNSA. CDR3 residues: CASSQPGSGGTPYEQYF. The CDR3, as DNA: TGTGCCAGCAGCCAACCTGGGAGCGGGGGGACTCCCTACGAGCAGTACTTC.

This rearrangement joins TRBV29-1 to TRBJ2-1; 7 bases agree with TRBD2. The germline V gene encodes CDR1 SQVTM and CDR2 ANQGSEA. V shed 7 bases and J 5 bases; nucleotides not matched to a gene: 8. The CDR3 spans 13 residues. The CDR3 region has the DNA TGCAGCGCGCGGGAGAGAGTGGACAATGAGCAGTTCTTC. It codes for CSARERVDNEQFF.

The rearrangement joins TRBV7-8 to TRBJ2-5; TRBD2 might be the D (6 bases). This CDR3 has 16 amino acids. The germline V gene encodes CDR1 SGHVS and CDR2 FQNEAQ. Trimming took off 0 bases at V and 2 bases at J, with 13 bases between the two ends. The CDR3 loop reads CASSLARMGGQETQYF. For the CDR3, the DNA is TGTGCCAGCAGCTTAGCTAGGATGGGAGGTCAAGAGACCCAGTACTTC.

The CDR3: CASSYGDILNSPLHF. CDR3 DNA sequence: TGTGCCAGCAGTTACGGGGACATCCTTAATTCACCCCTCCACTTT. This chain uses TRBV6-2 or TRBV6-3 with TRBJ1-6, with TRBD1 as a possible D gene (6 bases). Trimming shortened V by 2 bases and J by 6 bases, and 11 bases separated the two germline ends. The germline V gene encodes CDR1 MNHEY and CDR2 SVGEGT. The CDR3 has 15 residues.

This sequence joins TRBV3-1 (or the pseudogene TRBV3-2) and TRBJ1-3; 7 nucleotides match TRBD1. CDR1 and CDR2 from the germline V gene are LGHDT and YNNKEL (reference sequence). This CDR3 region has 15 residues. The ends lost 0 bases at V and 3 bases at J; junction bases unmatched: 2. Here the CDR3 DNA reads TGTGCCAGCAGCCAAGAAGGGACAGTTGGAAACACCATATATTTT. It encodes CASSQEGTVGNTIYF.

This chain uses TRBV28 with TRBJ2-1, with 12 bases lining up with TRBD2. The V segment lost 0 bases and the J segment 5 bases; nucleotides outside the gene matches: 5. The CDR3 is 17 amino acids. The germline gives CDR1 MDHEN, CDR2 SYDVKM. In DNA, the CDR3 is TGTGCCAGCAGTTTATGGACTAGCGGGAGAAAGGACAATGAGCAGTTCTTC. Its translation is CASSLWTSGRKDNEQFF.